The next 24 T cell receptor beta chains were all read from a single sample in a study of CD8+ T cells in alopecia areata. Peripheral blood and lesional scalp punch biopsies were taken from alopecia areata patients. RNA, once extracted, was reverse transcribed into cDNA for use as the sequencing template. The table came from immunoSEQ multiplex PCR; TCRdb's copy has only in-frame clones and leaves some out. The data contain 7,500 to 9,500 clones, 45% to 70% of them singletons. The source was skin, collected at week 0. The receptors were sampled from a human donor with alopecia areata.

The CDR3 region is CASRAGGSSTDTQYF. The DNA for the CDR3 is TGTGCCAGCAGAGCAGGGGGCTCTAGCACAGATACGCAGTATTTT. The chain combines TRBV6-6 with TRBJ2-3; 8 nucleotides agree with TRBD1. This CDR3 is 15 amino acids long. Per germline, CDR1 MNHNY and CDR2 SVGAGI (reference sequence). Trimming at V came to 6 bases and at J to 0 bases, leaving 5 bases not matched to a gene.

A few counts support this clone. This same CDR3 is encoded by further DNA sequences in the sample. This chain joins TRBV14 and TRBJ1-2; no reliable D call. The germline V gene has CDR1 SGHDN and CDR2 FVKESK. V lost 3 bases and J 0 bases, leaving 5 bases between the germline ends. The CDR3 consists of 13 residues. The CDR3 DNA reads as TGTGCCAGCAGCCAGAGGGCTAACTATGGCTACACCTTC. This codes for CASSQRANYGYTF.

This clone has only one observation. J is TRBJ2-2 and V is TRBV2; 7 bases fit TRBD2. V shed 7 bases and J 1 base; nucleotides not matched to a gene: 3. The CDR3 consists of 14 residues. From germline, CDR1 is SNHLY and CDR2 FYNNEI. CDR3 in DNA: TGTGCCAGCATCAGCGGGATGAACACCGGGGAGCTGTTTTTT. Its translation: CASISGMNTGELFF.

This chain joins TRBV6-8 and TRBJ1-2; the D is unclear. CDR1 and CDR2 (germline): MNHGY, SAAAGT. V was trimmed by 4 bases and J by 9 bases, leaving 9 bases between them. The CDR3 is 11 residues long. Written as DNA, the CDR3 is TGTGCCAGCAGTTTTGGGCTGAGCTACACCTTC. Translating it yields CASSFGLSYTF.

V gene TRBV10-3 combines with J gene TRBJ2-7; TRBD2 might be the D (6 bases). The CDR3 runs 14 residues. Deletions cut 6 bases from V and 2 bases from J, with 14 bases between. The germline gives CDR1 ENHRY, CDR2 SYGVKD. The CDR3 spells CAIRAAGATYEQYF. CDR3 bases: TGTGCCATCAGGGCAGCGGGTGCGACCTACGAGCAGTACTTC.

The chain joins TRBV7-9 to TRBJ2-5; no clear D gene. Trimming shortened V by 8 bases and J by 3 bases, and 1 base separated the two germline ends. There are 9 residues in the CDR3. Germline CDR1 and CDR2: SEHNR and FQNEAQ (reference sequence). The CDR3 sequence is CASEETQYF. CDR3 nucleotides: TGTGCCAGCGAAGAGACCCAGTACTTC.

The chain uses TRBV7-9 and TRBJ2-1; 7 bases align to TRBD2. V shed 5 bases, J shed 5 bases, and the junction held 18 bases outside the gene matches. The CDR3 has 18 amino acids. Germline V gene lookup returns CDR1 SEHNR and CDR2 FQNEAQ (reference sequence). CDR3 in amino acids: CASSLGRPRGMINNEQFF. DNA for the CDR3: TGTGCCAGCAGCCTCGGGAGGCCCCGCGGAATGATCAACAATGAGCAGTTCTTC. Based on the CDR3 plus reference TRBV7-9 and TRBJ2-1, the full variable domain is DTGVSQNPRHKITKRGQNVTFRCDPISEHNRLYWYRQTLGQGPEFLTYFQNEAQLEKSRLLSDRFSAERPKGSFSTLEIQRTEQGDSAMYLCASSLGRPRGMINNEQFFGPGTRLTVL.

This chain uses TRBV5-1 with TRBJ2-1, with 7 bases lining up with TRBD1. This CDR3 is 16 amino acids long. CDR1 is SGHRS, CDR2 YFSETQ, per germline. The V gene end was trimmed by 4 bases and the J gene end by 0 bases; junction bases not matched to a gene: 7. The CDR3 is CASSPDRESSYNEQFF. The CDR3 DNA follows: TGCGCCAGCAGCCCCGACAGGGAAAGCTCCTACAATGAGCAGTTCTTC.

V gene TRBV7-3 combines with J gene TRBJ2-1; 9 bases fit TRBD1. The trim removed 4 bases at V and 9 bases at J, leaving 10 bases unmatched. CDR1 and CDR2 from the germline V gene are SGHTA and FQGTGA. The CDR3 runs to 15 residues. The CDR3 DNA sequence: TGTGCCAGCAGCTCCACAGGGGGCTATTTCGCTGAGCAGTTCTTC. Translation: CASSSTGGYFAEQFF.

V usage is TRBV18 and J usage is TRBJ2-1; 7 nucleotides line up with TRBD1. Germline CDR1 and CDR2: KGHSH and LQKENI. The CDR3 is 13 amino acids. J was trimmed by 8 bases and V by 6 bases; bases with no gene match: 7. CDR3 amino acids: CASSIDRAYEQFF. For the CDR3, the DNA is TGTGCCAGCTCCATAGACAGGGCATATGAGCAGTTCTTC.

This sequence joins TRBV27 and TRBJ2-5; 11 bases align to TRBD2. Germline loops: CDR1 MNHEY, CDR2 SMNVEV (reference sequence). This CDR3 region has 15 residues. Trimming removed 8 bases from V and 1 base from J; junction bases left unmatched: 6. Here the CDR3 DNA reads TGTGCCAGCGGTCCTAGCGGGAGGCCCCAAGAGACCCAGTACTTC. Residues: CASGPSGRPQETQYF.

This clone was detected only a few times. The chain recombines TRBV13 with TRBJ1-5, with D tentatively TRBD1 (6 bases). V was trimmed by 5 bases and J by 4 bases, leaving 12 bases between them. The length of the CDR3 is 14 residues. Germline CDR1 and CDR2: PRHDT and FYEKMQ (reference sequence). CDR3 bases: TGTGCCAGCAGCCTCGGACAGCTTAATCAGCCCCAGCATTTT. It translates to CASSLGQLNQPQHF.

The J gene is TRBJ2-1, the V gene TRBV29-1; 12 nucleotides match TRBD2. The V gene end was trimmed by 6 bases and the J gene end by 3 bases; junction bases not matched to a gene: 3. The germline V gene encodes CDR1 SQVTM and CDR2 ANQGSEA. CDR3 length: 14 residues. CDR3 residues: CSVLAGGGYNEQFF. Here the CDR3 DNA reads TGCAGCGTGCTAGCGGGAGGGGGCTACAATGAGCAGTTCTTC.

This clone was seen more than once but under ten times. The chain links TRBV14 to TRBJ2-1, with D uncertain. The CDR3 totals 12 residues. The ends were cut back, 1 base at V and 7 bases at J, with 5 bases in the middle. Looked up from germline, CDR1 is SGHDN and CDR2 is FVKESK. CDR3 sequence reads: CASSQAWNEQFF. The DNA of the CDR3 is TGTGCCAGCAGCCAAGCTTGGAATGAGCAGTTCTTC.

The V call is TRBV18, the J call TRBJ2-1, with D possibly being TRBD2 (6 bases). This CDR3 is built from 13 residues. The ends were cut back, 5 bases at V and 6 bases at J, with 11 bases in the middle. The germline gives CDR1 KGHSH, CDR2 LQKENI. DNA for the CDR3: TGTGCCAGCTCAAGACTAGTCGGCAATGAGCAGTTCTTC. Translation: CASSRLVGNEQFF.

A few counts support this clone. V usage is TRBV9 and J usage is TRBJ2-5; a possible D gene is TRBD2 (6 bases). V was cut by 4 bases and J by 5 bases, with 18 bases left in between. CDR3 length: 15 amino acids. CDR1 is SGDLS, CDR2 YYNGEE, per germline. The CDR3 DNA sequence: TGTGCCAGCAGCTATGGGGACTGGCCTGGGGAGACCCAGTACTTC. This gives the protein CASSYGDWPGETQYF. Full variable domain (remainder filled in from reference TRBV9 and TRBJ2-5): DSGVTQTPKHLITATGQRVTLRCSPRSGDLSVYWYQQSLDQGLQFLIQYYNGEERAKGNILERFSAQQFPDLHSELNLSSLELGDSALYFCASSYGDWPGETQYFGPGTRLLVL.

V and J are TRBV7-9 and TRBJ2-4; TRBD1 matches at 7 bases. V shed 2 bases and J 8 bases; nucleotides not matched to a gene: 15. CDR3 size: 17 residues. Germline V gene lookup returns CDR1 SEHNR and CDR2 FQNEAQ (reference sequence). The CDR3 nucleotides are TGTGCCAGCAGCTTATTCGCGACAGGGCAGAGAGAGGACATTCAGTACTTC. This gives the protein CASSLFATGQREDIQYF.

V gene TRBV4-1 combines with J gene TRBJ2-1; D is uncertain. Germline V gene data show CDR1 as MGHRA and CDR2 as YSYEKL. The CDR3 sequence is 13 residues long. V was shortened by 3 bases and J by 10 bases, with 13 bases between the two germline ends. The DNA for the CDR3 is TGCGCCAGCAGCCACCCCAACCTCAAGGAGCAGTTCTTC. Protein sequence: CASSHPNLKEQFF.

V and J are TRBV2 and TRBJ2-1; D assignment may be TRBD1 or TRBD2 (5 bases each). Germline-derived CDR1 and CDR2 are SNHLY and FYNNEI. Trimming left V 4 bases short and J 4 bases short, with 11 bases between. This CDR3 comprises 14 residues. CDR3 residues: CASSGGIGYNEQFF. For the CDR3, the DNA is TGTGCCAGCAGTGGGGGGATCGGTTACAATGAGCAGTTCTTC.

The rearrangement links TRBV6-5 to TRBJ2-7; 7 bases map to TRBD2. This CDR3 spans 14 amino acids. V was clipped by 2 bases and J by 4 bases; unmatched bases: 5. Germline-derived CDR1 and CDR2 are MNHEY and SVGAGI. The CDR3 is CASSYGRAGYEQYF. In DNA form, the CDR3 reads TGTGCCAGCAGTTACGGGAGGGCCGGTTACGAGCAGTACTTC.

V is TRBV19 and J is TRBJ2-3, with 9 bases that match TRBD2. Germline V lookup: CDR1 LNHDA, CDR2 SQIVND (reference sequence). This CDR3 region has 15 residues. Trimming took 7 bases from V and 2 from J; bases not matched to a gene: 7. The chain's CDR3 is CASTSGTHSTDTQYF. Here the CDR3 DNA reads TGTGCCAGTACTAGCGGGACACATTCCACAGATACGCAGTATTTT.

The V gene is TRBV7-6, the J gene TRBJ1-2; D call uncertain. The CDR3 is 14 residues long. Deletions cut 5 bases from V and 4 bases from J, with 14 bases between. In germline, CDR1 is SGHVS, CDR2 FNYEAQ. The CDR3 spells CASSPDGGFYGYTF. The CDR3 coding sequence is TGTGCCAGCAGCCCGGATGGTGGATTCTATGGCTACACCTTC. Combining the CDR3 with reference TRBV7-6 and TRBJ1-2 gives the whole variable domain GAGVSQSPRYKVTKRGQDVALRCDPISGHVSLYWYRQALGQGPEFLTYFNYEAQQDKSGLPNDRFSAERPEGSISTLTIQRTEQRDSAMYRCASSPDGGFYGYTFGSGTRLTVV.

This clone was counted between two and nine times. The CDR3 region is CASSSMSEQFF. For the CDR3, the DNA is TGTGCCAGCAGCTCAATGAGTGAGCAGTTCTTC. V gene TRBV7-2 combines with J gene TRBJ2-1, with unresolved D. The germline V and J ends were trimmed by 4 bases and 9 bases, with 7 bases remaining between them. CDR1 SGHTA and CDR2 FQGNSA come from the germline V gene. The CDR3 is 11 residues long.

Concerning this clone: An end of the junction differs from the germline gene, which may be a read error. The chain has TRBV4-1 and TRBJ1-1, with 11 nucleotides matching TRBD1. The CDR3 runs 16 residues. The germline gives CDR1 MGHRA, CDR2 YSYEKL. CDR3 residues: CASSQGQGAWDTEAFF. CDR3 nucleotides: TGCGCCAGCAGTCAAGGACAGGGGGCATGGGACACTGAAGCTTTCTTT.